Shown below are 20 T cell receptor beta chains from a single sample sequenced in a study of blood T cell repertoires in COVID-19. Clones were read by immunoSEQ multiplex PCR, and TCRdb kept only the in-frame ones, dropping some. The sample carries about 350,000 clones, more than 70% recorded once. The specimen was peripheral blood. These receptors were collected from an older woman with COVID-19, enrolled during active disease.

The chain recombines TRBV5-4 with TRBJ2-4; D unclear. The CDR3 is 14 amino acids. CDR1 and CDR2 (germline): SGHNT, YYREEE (reference sequence). Trimming stripped 0 bases from V and 2 bases from J, with 6 bases between. CDR3 nucleotides: TGTGCCAGCAGCTTGGGGAGTACCAAAAACATTCAGTACTTC. This sequence encodes CASSLGSTKNIQYF. The full variable domain, in which reference TRBV5-4 and TRBJ2-4 provide the parts outside the CDR3, is ETGVTQSPTHLIKTRGQQVTLRCSSQSGHNTVSWYQQALGQGPQFIFQYYREEENGRGNFPPRFSGLQFPNYSSELNVNALELDDSALYLCASSLGSTKNIQYFGAGTRLSVL.

The V gene is TRBV5-4, the J gene TRBJ2-1; 13 bases match TRBD2. This CDR3 comprises 14 residues. V lost 3 bases and J lost 9; bases outside the gene matches: 3. Germline V gene lookup returns CDR1 SGHNT and CDR2 YYREEE (reference sequence). CDR3 sequence reads: CASSSGLAGSEQFF. CDR3 nucleotides: TGTGCCAGCAGCTCGGGACTAGCGGGGTCTGAGCAGTTCTTC.

The chain couples TRBV19 to TRBJ1-5; 10 bases match TRBD1. This CDR3 is built from 15 residues. The junction had 4 bases not matched to a gene; V was cut back by 6 bases and J by 2 bases. Germline V gives CDR1 LNHDA, CDR2 SQIVND (reference sequence). This chain's CDR3 is CASRGGTGGNQPQHF. For the CDR3, the DNA is TGTGCCAGTAGAGGCGGGACAGGGGGCAATCAGCCCCAGCATTTT. The entire variable domain, with the rest obtained from reference TRBV19 and TRBJ1-5, is as follows: DGGITQSPKYLFRKEGQNVTLSCEQNLNHDAMYWYRQDPGQGLRLIYYSQIVNDFQKGDIAEGYSVSREKKESFPLTVTSAQKNPTAFYLCASRGGTGGNQPQHFGDGTRLSIL.

The chain joins TRBV5-1 to TRBJ2-1, with 7 positions matching TRBD1. The germline V gene encodes CDR1 SGHRS and CDR2 YFSETQ. Trimming at V came to 0 bases and at J to 16 bases, leaving 7 bases not matched to a gene. The CDR3 contains 12 residues. This CDR3 reads CASSLVGTENFF. In nucleotides, the CDR3 is TGCGCCAGCAGCTTGGTTGGGACAGAGAATTTCTTC.

The rearrangement links TRBV7-2 to TRBJ1-2; weak D call: TRBD1 (5 bases). The CDR3 is 14 residues long. The germline CDR1 and CDR2 sequences are SGHTA and FQGNSA. Trimming removed 5 bases at V and 4 bases at J, with 14 bases between. The CDR3 DNA is TGTGCCAGCAGCCAACAGCAGGGCTTCTATGGCTACACCTTC. Amino acids: CASSQQQGFYGYTF.

The chain recombines TRBV19 with TRBJ1-2; 8 nucleotides match TRBD1. This CDR3 is 17 amino acids long. The V gene's germline CDR1 is LNHDA and CDR2 SQIVND (reference sequence). Trimming removed 7 bases from V and 0 bases from J; junction bases left unmatched: 13. The CDR3 protein is CASTSSGTGKANYGYTF. As DNA, the CDR3 is TGTGCCAGTACCTCTTCCGGGACAGGAAAAGCTAACTATGGCTACACCTTC.

The count of this clone is one. The chain employs TRBV11-3 and TRBJ2-1, with D possibly being TRBD2 (6 bases). V shed 6 bases and J shed 9 bases, with 21 bases lying between them. This CDR3 has 15 amino acids. Per germline, CDR1 SGHNT and CDR2 YENEEA. The CDR3 loop is CASSSGERALGEQFF. The CDR3 coding sequence is TGTGCCAGCAGTTCCGGGGAGCGGGCGCTCGGTGAGCAGTTCTTC.

This chain connects TRBV7-9 to TRBJ1-4, with 7 bases lining up with TRBD1. After removal of 5 bases from V and 1 base from J, the junction contained 7 bases not matched to a gene. Germline V gene lookup returns CDR1 SEHNR and CDR2 FQNEAQ (reference sequence). The CDR3 sequence is 16 residues long. CDR3 coding DNA: TGTGCCAGCAGCATGACCAGACAGGGAACTAATGAAAAACTGTTTTTT. The encoded protein is CASSMTRQGTNEKLFF. The full variable domain, in which reference TRBV7-9 and TRBJ1-4 provide the parts outside the CDR3, is DTGVSQNPRHKITKRGQNVTFRCDPISEHNRLYWYRQTLGQGPEFLTYFQNEAQLEKSRLLSDRFSAERPKGSFSTLEIQRTEQGDSAMYLCASSMTRQGTNEKLFFGSGTQLSVL.

This sequence joins TRBV5-1 and TRBJ1-1; 10 positions match TRBD1. Losses at the gene ends were 4 bases for V and 5 bases for J; bases not matched to a gene: 8. Germline V gives CDR1 SGHRS, CDR2 YFSETQ. This CDR3 has 15 residues. CDR3 residues: CASSLTGGGGTEAFF. The CDR3 nucleotides are TGCGCCAGCAGCCTGACAGGGGGCGGTGGGACTGAAGCTTTCTTT.

The V and J genes are TRBV6-5 and TRBJ2-1, with 8 bases lining up with TRBD2. Trimming at V came to 8 bases and at J to 6 bases, leaving 9 bases not matched to a gene. Germline CDR1 MNHEY, CDR2 SVGAGI. The CDR3 is 14 residues long. Here the CDR3 DNA reads TGTGCCAGCCATGCGATAGCGGGGTCCAATGAGCAGTTCTTC. Translating gives CASHAIAGSNEQFF.

The chain employs TRBV5-1 and TRBJ1-5, with D hard to call. Trimming removed 4 bases at V and 0 bases at J, with 8 bases between. CDR1 and CDR2 (germline): SGHRS, YFSETQ. The CDR3 has 14 residues. The DNA for the CDR3 is TGCGCCAGCAGCCTCTCAGGTAGCAATCAGCCCCAGCATTTT. The encoded protein is CASSLSGSNQPQHF.

CDR3 region: CASSERTLYNSPLHF. The CDR3 DNA follows: TGTGCCAGCAGTGAGAGAACCCTCTATAATTCACCCCTCCACTTT. This rearrangement joins TRBV7-6 to TRBJ1-6; D gene unclear. Germline CDR1 SGHVS, CDR2 FNYEAQ. This CDR3 comprises 15 residues. The V end lost 6 bases, the J end lost 3 bases, and 12 bases lay between the germline ends.

The genes are TRBV2 and TRBJ1-2; possible D gene TRBD1, 5 bases. Germline V CDR1 and CDR2: SNHLY, FYNNEI. The CDR3 is made up of 12 amino acids. Trimming took off 7 bases at V and 3 bases at J, with 9 bases between the two ends. The CDR3, as DNA: TGTGCCAGCAAGTCAGGGTACTATGGCTACACCTTC. This sequence encodes CASKSGYYGYTF.

The DNA for the CDR3 is TGTGCCATCAGTGAGACACAGAACACTGAAGCTTTCTTT. Protein: CAISETQNTEAFF. The chain uses TRBV10-3 and TRBJ1-1, with no clear D. The V and J ends lost 2 bases and 1 base respectively, with 5 bases between them. There are 13 residues in the CDR3. Germline loops: CDR1 ENHRY, CDR2 SYGVKD.

The rearrangement links TRBV27 to TRBJ2-7; 9 bases match TRBD2. J lost 5 bases, V lost 6 bases, and 11 bases had no gene match. The CDR3 loop spans 15 amino acids. The V gene's germline CDR1 is MNHEY and CDR2 SMNVEV (reference sequence). The CDR3 is CASSPRGASGNEQYF. The CDR3, as DNA: TGTGCCAGCAGCCCGCGGGGGGCTAGCGGGAACGAGCAGTACTTC.

This chain uses TRBV10-3 with TRBJ1-4, with D possibly being TRBD1 (5 bases). Germline V gene lookup returns CDR1 ENHRY and CDR2 SYGVKD. Deletions cut 10 bases from V and 8 bases from J, with 17 bases between. The CDR3 consists of 13 residues. The CDR3 reads CATSTGVQEKLFF. In DNA form, the CDR3 reads TGTGCCACATCAACGGGGGTTCAGGAAAAACTGTTTTTT.

The chain has TRBV7-8 and TRBJ1-2, with D maybe TRBD1 (5 bases). Trimming removed 1 base from V and 1 base from J, with 13 bases in between. This CDR3 comprises 16 residues. In germline, CDR1 is SGHVS, CDR2 FQNEAQ. CDR3 amino acids: CASSLVGGGGNYGYTF. In DNA form, the CDR3 reads TGTGCCAGCAGCTTAGTCGGGGGTGGAGGTAACTATGGCTACACCTTC.

Note on this clone: This CDR3 is also generated by other DNA sequences in the sample. Here the CDR3 DNA reads TGTGCCAGCAGTCCGGGCTATGGCTACACCTTC. Its translation is CASSPGYGYTF. This chain links TRBV27 with TRBJ1-2; D unclear. The CDR3 totals 11 residues. V lost 5 bases to trimming and J lost 4 bases, with 5 bases between them. From germline, CDR1 is MNHEY and CDR2 SMNVEV (reference sequence).

This rearrangement joins TRBV18 to TRBJ1-3; D might be TRBD1 (5 bases). There are 15 residues in the CDR3. V shed 5 bases and J shed 0 bases, with 11 bases lying between them. The germline V gene encodes CDR1 KGHSH and CDR2 LQKENI. CDR3 sequence: CASSKGADSGNTIYF. The CDR3 DNA follows: TGTGCCAGCTCAAAAGGGGCCGACTCTGGAAACACCATATATTTT.

This chain joins TRBV9 and TRBJ1-1; D remains ambiguous. Germline V gene lookup returns CDR1 SGDLS and CDR2 YYNGEE. The CDR3 is 13 residues long. Trimming shortened V by 5 bases and J by 3 bases, and 11 bases separated the two germline ends. The CDR3 DNA is TGTGCCAGCAGTCTAGTCAGTCACACTGAAGCTTTCTTT. Translating gives CASSLVSHTEAFF.